These T cell receptor beta chains were read from a single sample in a study of blood T cell repertoires in COVID-19. Some clones are missing from TCRdb's copy, which holds only in-frame ones; the method was immunoSEQ multiplex PCR. This table has about 140,000 clones, about 80% appearing once. The sequenced material came from peripheral blood. These receptors were obtained from a human donor in a cohort sampled during active COVID-19. Both conserved end residues are part of each CDR3. D genes are given only for firm matches. Only part of the rows carry a size: once, few, many, or a class if the clone is expanded.

J gene,V gene,D gene,clone size,CDR3 DNA,CDR3 protein
TRBJ2-5,TRBV5-1,NA,NA,TGCGCCAGCAGTCCACAGGATCTCTCCCGAGAGACCCAGTACTTC,CASSPQDLSRETQYF
TRBJ2-7,TRBV7-9,TRBD1,NA,TGTGCCAGCAGCTCCTCCGGGACAGTCTCCTACGAGCAGTACTTC,CASSSSGTVSYEQYF
TRBJ1-6,TRBV6-5,NA,few,TGTGCCAGCAGTTTCAACAGGGATAACAATTCACCCCTCCACTTT,CASSFNRDNNSPLHF
TRBJ1-4,TRBV5-1,NA,NA,TGCGCCAGCAGCTTGTCCCAGGGGAATGAAAAACTGTTTTTT,CASSLSQGNEKLFF
TRBJ1-2,TRBV5-5,TRBD1,NA,TGTGCCAGCAGCTCTACCGGGACAGGGGGATGGGGCTACACCTTC,CASSSTGTGGWGYTF
TRBJ2-2,TRBV2,TRBD1,NA,TGTGCCAGCAGTCGGGACAGGGGCACCGGGGAGCTGTTTTTT,CASSRDRGTGELFF
TRBJ2-3,TRBV6-5,TRBD2,NA,TGTGCCAGCAGTCCCCGGGGGGGCCGAGATACGCAGTATTTT,CASSPRGGRDTQYF
TRBJ2-1,TRBV5-4,NA,NA,TGTGCCAGCAGCTTTCGACAGAACTCCTACAATGAGCAGTTCTTC,CASSFRQNSYNEQFF
TRBJ2-7,TRBV19,TRBD1,NA,TGTGCCAGTAGTACCGGGACAGAGACCTACGAGCAGTACTTC,CASSTGTETYEQYF
TRBJ2-3,TRBV7-9,NA,once,TGTGCCAGCAGCTTCCGACGGGTTAGGGATACGCAGTATTTT,CASSFRRVRDTQYF
TRBJ1-4,TRBV6-5,NA,NA,TGTGCCAGCAGTTTGGGCAGCAATGAAAAACTGTTTTTT,CASSLGSNEKLFF
TRBJ2-2,TRBV4-1,TRBD1,NA,TGCGCCAGCAGCACCCGGACAGGGACCGGGGAGCTGTTTTTT,CASSTRTGTGELFF
TRBJ2-7,TRBV27,NA,NA,TGTGCCAGCAGTACGGGAGTATCGCAGTACTTC,CASSTGVSQYF
TRBJ2-1,TRBV11-2,TRBD1,NA,TGTGCCAGCAGCTCCGGGACAGGGGTCAATGAGCAGTTCTTC,CASSSGTGVNEQFF
TRBJ1-3,TRBV6-1,TRBD1,NA,TGTGCCAGCAGTGACTTTACAGGGGTCTCTGGAAACACCATATATTTT,CASSDFTGVSGNTIYF
TRBJ2-1,TRBV11-3,TRBD1,many,TGTGCCAGCAGCTTAGAGGGACAGGATAACAATGAGCAGTTCTTC,CASSLEGQDNNEQFF
TRBJ2-1,TRBV7-3,NA,few,TGTGCCAGCAGCCCCGGGATCCTCTCCTACAATGAGCAGTTCTTC,CASSPGILSYNEQFF
TRBJ2-7,TRBV7-9,NA,once,TGTGCCAGCAGCGAACTGATGGGCACCTACGAGCAGTACTTC,CASSELMGTYEQYF
TRBJ1-2,TRBV11-2,NA,NA,TGTGCCAGCAGCTTAGCCAAACTTGACAGGAACTATGGCTACACCTTC,CASSLAKLDRNYGYTF
TRBJ2-7,TRBV6-5,NA,NA,TGTGCCAGCAGTCGACAGAAGGAGAGCTACGAGCAGTACTTC,CASSRQKESYEQYF
TRBJ1-5,TRBV6-5,NA,NA,TGTGCCAGCAAAGGGGTTGGCAATCAGCCCCAGCATTTT,CASKGVGNQPQHF
TRBJ2-3,TRBV19,TRBD2,NA,TGTGCCAGTAGTGGCCCAGCGGGGGGCCGGATAGATACGCAGTATTTT,CASSGPAGGRIDTQYF
TRBJ1-3,TRBV5-1,NA,NA,TGCGCCAGCAGCTTGCGGGGAACTGGAAACACCATATATTTT,CASSLRGTGNTIYF
TRBJ2-1,TRBV29-1,NA,NA,TGCAGCGGGCAATTGAGGGATGAGCAGTTCTTC,CSGQLRDEQFF
TRBJ1-1,TRBV28,TRBD1,NA,TGTGCCAGCAGTCCCCGGGGACAGCCAGTGAACACTGAAGCTTTCTTT,CASSPRGQPVNTEAFF
TRBJ1-1,TRBV14,NA,NA,TGTGCCAGCAGCCAACAGGGGTTCTGGAGCACTGAAGCTTTCTTT,CASSQQGFWSTEAFF
TRBJ1-6,TRBV5-5,NA,NA,TGTGCCAGCAGCTTGGTAAGGGGGGGCAACTCCTATAATTCACCCCTCCACTTT,CASSLVRGGNSYNSPLHF
TRBJ1-5,TRBV18,TRBD1,NA,TGTGCCAGCTCACTGGACAGGGGCGATGGCAATCAGCCCCAGCATTTT,CASSLDRGDGNQPQHF
TRBJ2-2,TRBV2,NA,NA,TGTGCCAGCAGGGGGAGCTTCCCGGGGGAGCTGTTTTTT,CASRGSFPGELFF
TRBJ2-7,TRBV24-1,NA,NA,TGTGCCACCAGTGATTTTGCAGGGCAAATCTACGAGCAGTACTTC,CATSDFAGQIYEQYF
TRBJ1-1,TRBV27,NA,NA,TGTGCCAGCAGTTTAAGGGGGGGCACTGAAGCTTTCTTT,CASSLRGGTEAFF
TRBJ2-3,TRBV7-3,TRBD2,NA,TGTGCCAGCAGCTTCGGGACTAGTGCGGATACGCAGTATTTT,CASSFGTSADTQYF
TRBJ1-2,TRBV6-5,NA,NA,TGTGCCAGCAGACTATTCAACTATGGCTACACCTTC,CASRLFNYGYTF
TRBJ1-1,TRBV13,NA,NA,TGTGCCAGCAGCTCGACAGTGGCCGGGACTGAAGCTTTCTTT,CASSSTVAGTEAFF
TRBJ2-7,TRBV4-1,TRBD1,few,TGCGCCAGCAGCAAGCAGGGGGACTCCTACGAGCAGTACTTC,CASSKQGDSYEQYF
TRBJ2-5,TRBV5-1,NA,NA,TGCGCCAGCAGGGCCCAGACACAAAGCCAAGAGACCCAGTACTTC,CASRAQTQSQETQYF
TRBJ1-2,TRBV6-4,NA,NA,TGTGCCAGCAGTGGAACGGCCGGGAGGGGCTACACCTTC,CASSGTAGRGYTF
TRBJ2-2,TRBV18,NA,NA,TGTGCCAGCTCACCACGAGGCCGGCAGTTTATTGACGCGAACACCGGGGAGCTGTTTTTT,CASSPRGRQFIDANTGELFF
TRBJ1-1,TRBV6-2/TRBV6-3,NA,once,TGTGCCAGCAGTTACCCGTCAGGGGAACCCACTGAAGCTTTCTTT,CASSYPSGEPTEAFF